Presented here are 13 T cell receptor beta chains from one specimen sequenced in a study of T cells in Graves' hyperthyroidism and ophthalmopathy. RNA transcripts were the template for amplifying TCR beta CDR3 regions. HTBI primers were used for first-round RT-PCR of the TCR CDR3. TCRdb itself ran the multiplex PCR reads through MiXCR, one entry per CDR3 protein. The sample has about 640,000 distinct CDR3 sequences; about a fifth are singletons. Sequencing used blood. These TCRs come from a young man with Graves' ophthalmopathy.

The chain combines TRBV25-1 with TRBJ1-1; D is uncertain. The germline gives CDR1 MGHDK, CDR2 SYGVNS. V was pared by 0 bases and J by 8 bases, with 10 bases between. The CDR3 runs 13 residues. CDR3 DNA sequence: TGTGCCAGCAGTGAATACAGGAATGGAGAAGCTTTCTTT. Protein product: CASSEYRNGEAFF.

This clonotype has only a few counts. The CDR3 region has the DNA TGTGCCAGCAGTTTTGCCTCGGGACCCCGCTACGAGCAGTACTTC. Translated: CASSFASGPRYEQYF. This chain links TRBV5-4 with TRBJ2-7; D might be TRBD1 or TRBD2, each matching 5 bases. Per the germline V gene, CDR1 is SGHNT and CDR2 is YYREEE (reference sequence). V lost 5 bases and J lost 3, with 18 bases in between. The CDR3 is made up of 15 amino acids.

This clonotype has ten or more counts. This chain uses TRBV10-3 with TRBJ2-7, with D possibly TRBD2 on 5 matching bases. Germline CDR1 reads ENHRY; CDR2 reads SYGVKD. V lost 5 bases to trimming and J lost 2 bases, with 16 bases between them. CDR3 length: 15 residues. The CDR3 bases are TGTGCCATCAGTACGCCTGCGGGCAAAACCTACGAGCAGTACTTC. This codes for CAISTPAGKTYEQYF.

Only a few counts were recorded for this clonotype. The J gene is TRBJ1-5, the V gene TRBV29-1, with unresolved D. Looked up from germline, CDR1 is SQVTM and CDR2 is ANQGSEA. This CDR3 region has 13 residues. Trimming cost V 5 bases and J 4 bases, with 12 bases left between them. The CDR3 DNA sequence: TGCAGCGTTACGGAGGGAACAAATCAGCCCCAGCATTTT. Amino acid sequence: CSVTEGTNQPQHF. The whole variable domain, remainder taken from reference TRBV29-1 and TRBJ1-5, is SAVISQKPSRDICQRGTSLTIQCQVDSQVTMMFWYRQQPGQSLTLIATANQGSEATYESGFVIDKFPISRPNLTFSTLTVSNMSPEDSSIYLCSVTEGTNQPQHFGDGTRLSIL.

The chain couples TRBV7-2 to TRBJ2-5; D is undetermined. CDR3 size: 13 residues. Looked up from germline, CDR1 is SGHTA and CDR2 is FQGNSA. Trimming stripped 1 base from V and 5 bases from J, with 8 bases between. DNA for the CDR3: TGTGCCAGCAGCTTAGTGGGGTACGAGACCCAGTACTTC. Translation: CASSLVGYETQYF.

The V call is TRBV3-1, the J call TRBJ2-1; D call uncertain. V dropped 6 bases and J dropped 4 bases, with 13 bases sitting between them. The CDR3 is 14 residues long. Germline loops: CDR1 LGHDT, CDR2 YNNKEL (reference sequence). CDR3 protein: CASSIRTSYNEQFF. CDR3 nucleotide sequence: TGTGCCAGCAGTATCCGCACATCTTACAATGAGCAGTTCTTC.

This clonotype was found a few times. The chain links TRBV6-1 to TRBJ2-1; 10 bases align to TRBD1. This CDR3 comprises 16 residues. V shed 5 bases and J 5 bases; nucleotides not matched to a gene: 9. Germline assignment: CDR1 MNHNS and CDR2 SASEGT. The CDR3: CASSRSGTGVDNEQFF. DNA of the CDR3: TGTGCCAGCAGTAGATCCGGGACAGGGGTGGACAATGAGCAGTTCTTC.

This clonotype was counted at least ten times. The J gene is TRBJ1-2, the V gene TRBV28, with D possibly TRBD1 on 5 matching bases. Deletions cut 3 bases from V and 4 bases from J, with 9 bases between. Germline loops: CDR1 MDHEN, CDR2 SYDVKM. This CDR3 contains 13 residues. The CDR3 reads CASSFEGTYGYTF. The CDR3 nucleotides are TGTGCCAGCAGTTTCGAGGGGACCTATGGCTACACCTTC.

The J gene is TRBJ2-3, the V gene TRBV6-1, with D perhaps given as TRBD1 or TRBD2 (5 bases each). This CDR3 region has 15 residues. Germline lookup yields CDR1 MNHNS and CDR2 SASEGT. V lost 3 bases and J lost 2, with 12 bases in between. The CDR3 region has the DNA TGTGCCAGCAGTGAGGTGAGGGGATCCACAGATACGCAGTATTTT. It yields the protein CASSEVRGSTDTQYF.

The chain recombines TRBV20-1 with TRBJ2-1; D is tentatively TRBD1 or TRBD2 (5 bases each). CDR3 length: 16 residues. Germline V CDR1 and CDR2: DFQATT, SNEGSKA (reference sequence). V lost 1 base, J lost 0 bases, and 13 bases lay in between. CDR3 in amino acids: CSARAEGRTSYNEQFF. In DNA, the CDR3 is TGCAGTGCTAGAGCCGAGGGGAGAACCTCCTACAATGAGCAGTTCTTC.

In its sample, this clonotype was seen many times. V and J are TRBV28 and TRBJ2-3; D is perhaps TRBD2 (6 bases). V was shortened by 5 bases and J by 3 bases, with 9 bases between the two germline ends. CDR3 length equals 13 residues. Germline CDR1 MDHEN, CDR2 SYDVKM. The CDR3 reads CASSGGITDTQYF. The CDR3 coding sequence is TGTGCCAGCAGTGGCGGGATAACAGATACGCAGTATTTT.

The table lists this clonotype with a few counts. V usage is TRBV24-1 and J usage is TRBJ2-1, with TRBD2 identical over 14 bases. Germline CDR1 reads KGHDR; CDR2 reads SFDVKD. V lost 2 bases to trimming and J lost 9 bases; unmatched junction nucleotides: 5. There are 16 residues in the CDR3. In DNA form, the CDR3 reads TGTGCCACCAGTGATTCCTGGACTAGCGGGAGGTTTGAGCAGTTCTTC. This codes for CATSDSWTSGRFEQFF.

This chain joins TRBV30 and TRBJ2-7, with 8 bases fitting TRBD2. Per the germline V gene, CDR1 is GTSNPN and CDR2 is SVGIG (reference sequence). V dropped 4 bases and J dropped 5; count of bases not matched to a gene: 13. The CDR3 contains 15 residues. This CDR3 reads CAWTPRGGSPHEQYF. The CDR3 DNA reads TGTGCCTGGACCCCACGGGGGGGTTCCCCCCACGAGCAGTACTTC.